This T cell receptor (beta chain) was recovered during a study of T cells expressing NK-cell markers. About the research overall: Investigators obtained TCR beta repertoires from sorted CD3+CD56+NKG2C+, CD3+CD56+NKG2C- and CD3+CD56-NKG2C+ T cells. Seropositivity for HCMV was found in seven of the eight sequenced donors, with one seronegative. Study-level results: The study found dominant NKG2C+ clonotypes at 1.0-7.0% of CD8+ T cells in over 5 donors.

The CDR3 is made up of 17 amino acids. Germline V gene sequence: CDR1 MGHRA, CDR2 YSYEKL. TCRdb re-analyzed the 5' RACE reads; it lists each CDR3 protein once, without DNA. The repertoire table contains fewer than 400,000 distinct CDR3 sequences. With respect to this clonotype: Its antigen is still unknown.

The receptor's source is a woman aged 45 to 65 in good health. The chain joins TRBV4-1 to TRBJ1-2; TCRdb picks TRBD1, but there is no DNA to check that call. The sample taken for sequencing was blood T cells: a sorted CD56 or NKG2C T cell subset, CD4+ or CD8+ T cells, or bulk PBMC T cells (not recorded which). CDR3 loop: CASSSIIRGGWGYGYTF.